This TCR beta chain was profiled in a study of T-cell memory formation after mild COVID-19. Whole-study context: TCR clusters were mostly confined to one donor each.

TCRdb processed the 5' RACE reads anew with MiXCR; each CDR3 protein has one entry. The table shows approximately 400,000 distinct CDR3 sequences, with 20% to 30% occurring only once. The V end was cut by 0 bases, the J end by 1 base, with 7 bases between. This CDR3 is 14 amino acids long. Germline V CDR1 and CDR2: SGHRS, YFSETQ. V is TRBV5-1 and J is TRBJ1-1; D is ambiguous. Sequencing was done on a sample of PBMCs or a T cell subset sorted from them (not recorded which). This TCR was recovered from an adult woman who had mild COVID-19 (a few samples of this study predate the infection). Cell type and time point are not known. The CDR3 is CASSLAQGNTEAFF. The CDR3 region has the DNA TGCGCCAGCAGCTTGGCTCAAGGGAACACTGAAGCTTTCTTT.